This T cell receptor (beta chain) stems from a study of tumor-infiltrating lymphocytes in primary liver carcinoma. Study-wide findings and caveats: A fraction of only about 7.5-25% of top clones appeared in all five tumor regions.

With around 450 ng total RNA as template and a constant-region primer, TCR beta cDNA was made. The TCR beta library was amplified through three nested multiplex PCR rounds in a modified ARM-PCR procedure. PCR rounds one and two used TRBV1-TRBV30 forward primers with a C-beta reverse primer for around 11 cycles each. TCRdb recomputed calls from the multiplex PCR reads with MiXCR, one row per CDR3 protein. The top ten clones hold 15% to 20% of a sample with around 40,000 distinct CDR3 sequences, around 70% of them seen once. Regarding this clonotype: Antigen specificity is unknown. The junction does not match germline at one end; this may be a read error.

The CDR3 runs 14 residues. From germline, CDR1 is GTSNPN and CDR2 SVGIG (reference sequence). Between roughly 20 and 30 mg of unsorted bulk tissue served as the source from which RNA and DNA were co-extracted. Chronic HBV infection was present in the patients, who were treatment-naive. Five distinct regions per tumor were sampled. The chain joins TRBV30 to TRBJ2-3; the D is unclear. This TCR derives from a man aged 40-49 years with primary liver carcinoma and hepatitis B virus infection. Sequencing was done on a sample of liver tumor tissue from sampling region 2. Subset described: tumor region T2, inferior pole. CDR3 nucleotide sequence: TGTGCCTGGGGAGCAGCTTTCAACACAGATACGCAGTACTTT. As protein: CAWGAAFNTDTQYF.